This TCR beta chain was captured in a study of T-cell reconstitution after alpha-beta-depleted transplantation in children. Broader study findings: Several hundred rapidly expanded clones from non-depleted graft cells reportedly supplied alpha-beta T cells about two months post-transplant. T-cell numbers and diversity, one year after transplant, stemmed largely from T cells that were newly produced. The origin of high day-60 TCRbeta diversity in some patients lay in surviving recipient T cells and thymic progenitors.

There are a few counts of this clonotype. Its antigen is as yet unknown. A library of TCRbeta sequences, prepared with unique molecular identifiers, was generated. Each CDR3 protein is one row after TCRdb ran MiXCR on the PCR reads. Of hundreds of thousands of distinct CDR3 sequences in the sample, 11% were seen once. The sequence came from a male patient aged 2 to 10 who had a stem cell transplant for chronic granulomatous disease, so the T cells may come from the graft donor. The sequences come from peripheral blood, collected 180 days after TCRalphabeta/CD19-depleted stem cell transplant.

The CDR3 DNA reads as TGCAGTGCTAAAGCGGGAGGGAACTACAATGAGCAGTTCTTC. Amino acids: CSAKAGGNYNEQFF. The V and J genes are TRBV20-1 and TRBJ2-1; 10 positions agree with TRBD2. With V trimmed by 4 bases and J by 3 bases, 3 bases remained unmatched. Germline lookup yields CDR1 DFQATT and CDR2 SNEGSKA (reference sequence). The CDR3 is 14 amino acids.